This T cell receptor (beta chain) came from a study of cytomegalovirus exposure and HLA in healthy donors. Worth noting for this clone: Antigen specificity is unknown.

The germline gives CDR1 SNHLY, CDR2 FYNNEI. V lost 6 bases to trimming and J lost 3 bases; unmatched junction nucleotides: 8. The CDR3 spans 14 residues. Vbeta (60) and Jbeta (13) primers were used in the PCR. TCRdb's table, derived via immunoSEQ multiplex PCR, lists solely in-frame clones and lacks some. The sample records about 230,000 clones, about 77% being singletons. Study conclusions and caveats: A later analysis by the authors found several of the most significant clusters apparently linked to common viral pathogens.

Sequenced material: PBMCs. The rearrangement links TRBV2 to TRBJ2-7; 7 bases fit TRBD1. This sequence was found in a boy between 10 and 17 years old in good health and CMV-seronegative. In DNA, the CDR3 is TGTGCCAGCAGCGTCGACAGGGTCCTCTACGAGCAGTACTTC. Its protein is CASSVDRVLYEQYF.